This TCR beta chain comes out of a study of cytomegalovirus exposure and HLA in healthy donors. This clone was observed a few times. The sample carries other DNA sequences with the same CDR3. The CDR3 totals 15 residues. The ends lost 2 bases at V and 0 bases at J; junction bases unmatched: 0. Germline CDR1 SGDLS, CDR2 YYNGEE. Vbeta (60) and Jbeta (13) primers were used in the PCR. Profiled with immunoSEQ multiplex PCR; TCRdb holds only in-frame clones, not every one. The repertoire holds 150,000 to 200,000 clones, with 85% as singletons. The rearrangement uses TRBV9 and TRBJ2-1, with 9 bases identical to TRBD2. The receptor was isolated from a man aged 25 to 40 in good health and CMV-seropositive. What was sequenced was PBMCs. The CDR3, as DNA: TGTGCCAGCAGCGTTAGCGGGAGCTCCTACAATGAGCAGTTCTTC. Protein: CASSVSGSSYNEQFF.